This T cell receptor beta chain originates from a study of T cell changes during pregnancy in multiple sclerosis. Sequencing used immunoSEQ multiplex PCR; TCRdb keeps in-frame clones, though not all of them. The sample consists of 65,000 to 80,000 clones, roughly 92% of them appearing once. Per germline, CDR1 LNHDA and CDR2 SQIVND (reference sequence). V was clipped by 8 bases and J by 7 bases, with 11 bases between them. The CDR3 totals 11 residues. The receptor's source is a female donor with multiple sclerosis, enrolled in a pregnancy study. The specimen was CD4+ T cells from peripheral blood mononuclear cells, collected before pregnancy. The rearrangement joins TRBV19 to TRBJ1-1; D is perhaps TRBD1 (6 bases). CDR3 residues: CASLVRGEAFF. CDR3 nucleotides: TGTGCCAGTTTGGTCAGGGGTGAAGCTTTCTTT.